This T cell receptor beta chain emerged from a study of OX40 agonist ivuxolimab in advanced cancers. Turning to the study itself: Ivuxolimab was administered intravenously to patients at 0.01 to 10 mg/kg every 2 weeks.

Method: immunoSEQ multiplex PCR; TCRdb's copy keeps in-frame clones and lacks some. Among about 62,000 clones, around 92% were seen once, and the ten largest hold around 15%. Systemic immunosuppression or autoimmune disease history was grounds to exclude patients. This receptor was obtained from an adult with an advanced solid tumor such as melanoma, head and neck, liver or kidney cancer. The material was CD4+ or CD8+ T cells sorted from blood, obtained in a trial of the OX40 agonist ivuxolimab.

The CDR3 nucleotides are TGTGCCAGCAGCTTGGCCCCAGAGGTGGCAGGGGGGTCCTACGAGCAGTACTTC. This gives the protein CASSLAPEVAGGSYEQYF. The gene calls are TRBV7-6 and TRBJ2-7; D might be TRBD1 (7 bases). Germline V CDR1 and CDR2: SGHVS, FNYEAQ. The CDR3 is 18 residues long. V lost 3 bases and J 1 base, leaving 22 bases between the germline ends.